The TCR beta chain under discussion was sequenced for a study of T cell clonality in common variable immunodeficiency. Study results and limitations: Common variable immunodeficiency TCR beta sequences reportedly had fewer deletions and N-nucleotide insertions.

Control and CVID samples contributed equal amounts of genomic DNA. The method was immunoSEQ multiplex PCR; TCRdb's version includes in-frame clones alone and lacks a portion of them. The table lists about 17,000 clones, with no singletons. This clone has just a few counts. The antigen is not known. The read terminates 3 residues before the CDR3 end, so the remaining end is supplied by the germline J gene. Germline CDR1 MNHNS, CDR2 SASEGT. Trimming removed 0 bases from V and 2 bases from J, with 11 bases in between. The CDR3 is 16 residues long. The TCR was taken from a human donor with common variable immunodeficiency. The sequencing input was peripheral blood mononuclear cells. The genes are TRBV6-1 and TRBJ2-4; D is unresolved. CDR3 amino acids: CASSEARQASKNIQYF. The DNA read from the CDR3 is TGTGCCAGCAGTGAAGCGCGTCAGGCCTCCAAAAACATT.